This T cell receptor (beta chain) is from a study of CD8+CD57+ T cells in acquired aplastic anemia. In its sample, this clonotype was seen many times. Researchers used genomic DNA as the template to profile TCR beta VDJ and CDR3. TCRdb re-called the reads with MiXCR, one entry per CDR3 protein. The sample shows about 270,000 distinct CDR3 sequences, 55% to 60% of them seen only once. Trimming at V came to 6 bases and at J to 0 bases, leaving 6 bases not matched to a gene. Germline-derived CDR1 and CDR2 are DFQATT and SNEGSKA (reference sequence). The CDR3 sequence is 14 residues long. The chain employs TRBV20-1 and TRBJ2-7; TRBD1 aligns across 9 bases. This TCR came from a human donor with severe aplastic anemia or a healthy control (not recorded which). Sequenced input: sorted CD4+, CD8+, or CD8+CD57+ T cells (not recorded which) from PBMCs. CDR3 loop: CSASGTGSSYEQYF. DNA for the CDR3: TGCAGTGCCTCCGGGACAGGGAGCTCCTACGAGCAGTACTTC.